The 8 T cell receptor beta chains in this list originate from one sample, sequenced in a study of T cells in Graves' hyperthyroidism and ophthalmopathy. The source material, RNA transcripts, was used to amplify TCR beta CDR3 regions. The TCR CDR3 first-round RT-PCR relied on the HTBI primer set. TCRdb re-derived calls from the multiplex PCR reads in MiXCR, one entry per CDR3 protein. The profile shows hundreds of thousands of distinct CDR3 sequences, 14% of them singletons. Source material: blood. The origin of the receptors is a woman aged 18-29 years with Graves' hyperthyroidism.

In this sample, this clonotype turned up many times. The V call is TRBV4-1, the J call TRBJ2-1, with 13 bases matching TRBD2. Germline V gene data show CDR1 as MGHRA and CDR2 as YSYEKL. With 6 bases clipped from V and 1 base from J, the junction kept 6 bases outside the gene matches. The CDR3 is 17 residues long. CDR3 sequence (DNA): TGCGCCAGCAGGTTACTAGCGGGAGGGGGTTCCTACAATGAGCAGTTCTTC. As protein: CASRLLAGGGSYNEQFF.

This clonotype occurred many times. This chain connects TRBV19 to TRBJ2-7, with 9 bases aligning to TRBD2. The CDR3 has 15 residues. CDR1 is LNHDA, CDR2 SQIVND, per germline (reference sequence). Trimming removed 5 bases from V and 2 bases from J; junction bases left unmatched: 7. The CDR3 nucleotides are TGTGCCAGTAGTTTCGTGACTAGCGGTACCTACGAGCAGTACTTC. Translating gives CASSFVTSGTYEQYF.

The rearrangement joins TRBV2 to TRBJ2-3; the D is unclear. The CDR3 runs to 15 residues. Trimming pared 1 base from V and 2 bases from J, leaving 10 bases between. Germline lookup yields CDR1 SNHLY and CDR2 FYNNEI. CDR3 DNA sequence: TGTGCCAGCAGTGAAGTTGCAGCAGTCACAGATACGCAGTATTTT. It specifies CASSEVAAVTDTQYF.

This clonotype was counted between two and nine times. The J gene is TRBJ2-7, the V gene TRBV5-1; the D gene is possibly TRBD1 (6 bases). The length of the CDR3 is 12 residues. Germline V gene data show CDR1 as SGHRS and CDR2 as YFSETQ. Trimming took off 2 bases at V and 9 bases at J, with 12 bases between the two ends. The CDR3 DNA reads as TGCGCCAGCAGCTTTGGACAGAACGTGCAGTACTTC. Amino acid sequence: CASSFGQNVQYF. Drawing the rest from reference TRBV5-1 and TRBJ2-7, the complete variable domain is KAGVTQTPRYLIKTRGQQVTLSCSPISGHRSVSWYQQTPGQGLQFLFEYFSETQRNKGNFPGRFSGRQFSNSRSEMNVSTLELGDSALYLCASSFGQNVQYFGPGTRLTVT.

As for this clonotype: The conserved phenylalanine or tryptophan normally closing the CDR3 is absent here, so this likely arose from a read error. The V gene is TRBV7-2, the J gene TRBJ2-7; 11 nucleotides match TRBD2. The CDR3 consists of 15 residues. Germline CDR1 and CDR2: SGHTA and FQGNSA. The CDR3 loop reads CASSWGLAESYEQYL. The CDR3 DNA is TGCGCCAGCAGCTGGGGACTAGCGGAGTCCTACGAGCAGTACCTC.

At least ten counts were recorded for this clonotype. The V call is TRBV11-2, the J call TRBJ1-2, with no clear D. V lost 5 bases and J lost 7, with 14 bases in between. CDR1 and CDR2 (germline): SGHAT, FQNNGV. The CDR3 totals 13 residues. The CDR3 nucleotides are TGTGCCAGCAGCCCAGTGGCGGGATCTGGCTACACCTTC. This gives the protein CASSPVAGSGYTF.

This clonotype was counted ten times or more. V usage is TRBV7-9 and J usage is TRBJ2-1; weak D call: TRBD2 (5 bases). CDR1 and CDR2 from the germline V gene are SEHNR and FQNEAQ (reference sequence). The CDR3 has 16 residues. V lost 1 base, J lost 9 bases, and 19 bases lay in between. The CDR3 coding sequence is TGTGCCAGCAGCTTAGTGGTCGGGGTACCCCGCGGTGAGCAGTTCTTC. Encoded protein: CASSLVVGVPRGEQFF. The full variable domain, completed using reference TRBV7-9 and TRBJ2-1, is DTGVSQNPRHKITKRGQNVTFRCDPISEHNRLYWYRQTLGQGPEFLTYFQNEAQLEKSRLLSDRFSAERPKGSFSTLEIQRTEQGDSAMYLCASSLVVGVPRGEQFFGPGTRLTVL.

Comment on this clonotype: Just one base apart from a much larger clone, this may be a read error. The chain is built from TRBV28 and TRBJ2-5; 9 bases match TRBD1. The germline V gene has CDR1 MDHEN and CDR2 SYDVKM. The CDR3 has 15 amino acids. J was trimmed by 13 bases and V by 7 bases; bases with no gene match: 19. This chain's CDR3 is CASTEAGQGSSEAYF. CDR3 nucleotides: TGTGCCAGCACCGAGGCGGGACAGGGTTCTTCTGAGGCGTACTTC.